Sequencing of this TCR beta chain was carried out in a study of cytomegalovirus exposure and HLA in healthy donors. About the research overall: The early release's HLA-typed donors yielded approximately 81 million unique TCRs.

V lost 4 bases to trimming and J lost 3 bases, with 12 bases between them. This CDR3 spans 14 amino acids. Germline assignment: CDR1 MGHDK and CDR2 SYGVNS. Turning to this clone: Its antigen is unknown.

Study-level results: Later genetic work tied a missense DCLRE1C variant to beta-chain V and J trimming. Earlier analysis found most TCR beta V segments productive about 87% or about 30% of the time. Information on immune exposure was restricted to one variable (CMV serostatus).

Primers: 60 Vbeta forward and 13 Jbeta reverse. Profiling relied on immunoSEQ multiplex PCR, and the TCRdb table lists in-frame clones only, not all of them. Of roughly 190,000 clones listed, about four fifths are singletons. The sequencing sample was made of PBMCs. The clonotype was recovered from a man in his forties in good health and CMV-seropositive. This chain links TRBV25-1 with TRBJ1-1; D is possibly TRBD1 (6 bases). The DNA for the CDR3 is TGTGCCAGCAGTGCTGGGGGCTTGTACACTGAAGCTTTCTTT. The encoded protein is CASSAGGLYTEAFF.